The T cell receptor beta chain described here comes from a study of T cell responses to AZD1222 COVID-19 vaccine. Study-level information: The study pooled second doses at about 4 or about 12 weeks. The study's findings and limits: Scientists sampled the repertoires only once the peak T cell response had passed. Females outnumbered males among donors, who were mostly white British; clonal diversity was possibly underestimated.

Germline CDR1 reads LGHNT; CDR2 reads FRNRAP. The CDR3 sequence is 19 residues long. The ends were cut back, 2 bases at V and 0 bases at J, with 17 bases in the middle. On this clone: The antigen is undetermined.

Clones were sequenced by immunoSEQ multiplex PCR, and TCRdb holds only the in-frame ones, with some missing. The sample contains approximately 190,000 clones, roughly 93% of which appear only once. The clonotype was recovered from an adult in good health. The rearrangement links TRBV12-5 to TRBJ1-6, with D maybe TRBD1 (5 bases). This specimen consisted of peripheral blood, obtained on day 0 of AZD1222 vaccination. The chain's CDR3 is CASGLHSGTRSSYNSPLHF. The CDR3 nucleotides read TGTGCTAGTGGTTTGCACTCTGGGACGCGAAGCTCCTATAATTCACCCCTCCACTTT. Full variable domain (outside the CDR3, taken from reference TRBV12-5 and TRBJ1-6): DARVTQTPRHKVTEMGQEVTMRCQPILGHNTVFWYRQTMMQGLELLAYFRNRAPLDDSGMPKDRFSAEMPDATLATLKIQPSEPRDSAVYFCASGLHSGTRSSYNSPLHFGNGTRLTVT.